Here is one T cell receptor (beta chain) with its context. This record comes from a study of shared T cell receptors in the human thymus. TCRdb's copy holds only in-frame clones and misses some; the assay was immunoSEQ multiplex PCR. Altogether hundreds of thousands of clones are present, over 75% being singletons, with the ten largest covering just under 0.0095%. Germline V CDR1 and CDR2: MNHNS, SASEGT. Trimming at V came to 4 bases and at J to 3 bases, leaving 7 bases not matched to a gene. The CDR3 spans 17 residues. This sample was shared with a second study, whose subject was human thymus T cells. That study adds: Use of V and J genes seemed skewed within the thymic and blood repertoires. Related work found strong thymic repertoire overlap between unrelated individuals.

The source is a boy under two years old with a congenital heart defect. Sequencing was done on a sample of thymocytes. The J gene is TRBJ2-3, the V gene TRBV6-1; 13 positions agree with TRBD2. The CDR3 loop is CASSVLGLAGDTDTQYF. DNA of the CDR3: TGTGCCAGCAGTGTACTAGGACTAGCGGGGGATACAGATACGCAGTATTTT.